The sequence of this TCR beta chain was determined in a study of OX40 agonist ivuxolimab in advanced cancers. Study as a whole: One patient with hepatocellular carcinoma and two with cutaneous melanoma, three in all, had partial responses.

Sequenced by immunoSEQ multiplex PCR; TCRdb stores in-frame clones only, minus some. The sample has tens of thousands of clones, 86% seen once; the top ten hold 2.8%. Sequences were derived from CD4+ or CD8+ T cells sorted from blood, sampled in a trial of the OX40 agonist ivuxolimab. This clonotype was obtained from an adult with an advanced solid tumor such as melanoma, head and neck, liver or kidney cancer.

The CDR3 region is CASSEVGRDTEAFF. The DNA for the CDR3 is TGTGCCAGCAGTGAAGTCGGCCGGGACACTGAAGCTTTCTTT. This sequence joins TRBV6-1 and TRBJ1-1; no firm D call. The CDR3 is 14 amino acids. The V end lost 1 base, the J end lost 3 bases, and 9 bases lay between the germline ends. Germline V gives CDR1 MNHNS, CDR2 SASEGT.